This note documents a single TCR beta chain sequence. This entry comes from a study of blood T cell repertoires in COVID-19. Study at large: The cDNA or gDNA used as material had been derived from T cells, B-cell-depleted T cells, or PBMCs.

Original analysis: Quantification of nucleated cells was approximated via reference gene primer amplification. Method: immunoSEQ multiplex PCR; TCRdb's copy keeps in-frame clones and lacks some. Clonal size and the V and J genes are those of that table, whereas D and trimming came from the DNA. The sample contains about 400,000 clones, 70% to 90% of which appear only once. The material sequenced was PBMCs or T cells enriched from blood (not recorded which). The origin of this receptor is a woman aged 40 to 50 with acute COVID-19.

The DNA for the CDR3 is TGTGCCAGCACCGACCGAAGCGGGGGGGCCTACAATGAGCAGTTCTTC. It is translated as CASTDRSGGAYNEQFF. The chain is built from TRBV9 and TRBJ2-1; 10 nucleotides align to TRBD2. CDR1 SGDLS and CDR2 YYNGEE come from the germline V gene. This CDR3 region has 16 residues. V lost 6 bases, J lost 2 bases, and 8 bases stayed unmatched.